This is a list of T cell receptor beta chains from one sample in a study of beta chain features in type 1 diabetes. Sequenced by immunoSEQ multiplex PCR; TCRdb stores in-frame clones only, minus some. In the table there are 640,000 or so clones, roughly 13% of which are singletons. Sequencing was done on a sample of naive CD4+ T cells from blood. The receptors here all came from a man younger than 30 with type 1 diabetes. Each CDR3 is given with its conserved first and last residue. Each record gives: D gene, J gene, clone size, V gene, CDR3 DNA, CDR3 protein. D genes are given only for firm matches. Size tells how often a clone was seen (once, few, many) or the class of an expanded clone, and some rows leave it out.

>TRBD1|TRBJ2-5|few|TRBV28
TGTGCCAGCAGCCCTCCAGGGGGCTCAGAGACCCAGTACTTC
CASSPPGGSETQYF
>-|TRBJ2-4|few|TRBV7-9
TGTGCCAGCAGCCCAGAGGGTTTCGTCCTAGCCAAAAACATTCAGTACTTC
CASSPEGFVLAKNIQYF
>TRBD2|TRBJ2-1|-|TRBV10-1
TGCGCCAGCAGCGATGGGACTAGCGGGGGCGATGAGCAGTTCTTC
CASSDGTSGGDEQFF
>TRBD1|TRBJ2-3|few|TRBV27
TGTGCCAGCAGTTTATCGCGGCAGGGGGACACAGATACGCAGTATTTT
CASSLSRQGDTDTQYF
>-|TRBJ1-1|few|TRBV30
TGTGCCTGGAGTGCTTCAACGGTGGGCCAATCTTTCTTT
CAWSASTVGQSFF
>TRBD1|TRBJ1-6|few|TRBV18
TGTGCCAGCCCACCACTTTCGTCACAGGGGAATAATTCACCCCTCCACTTT
CASPPLSSQGNNSPLHF
>TRBD1|TRBJ2-6|few|TRBV7-3
TGTGCCAGCAGCGTAGGACAGGGGTGGACTGGGGCCAACGTCCTGACTTTC
CASSVGQGWTGANVLTF
>-|TRBJ1-2|-|TRBV30
TGTGCCTGGGACAAGAAGAACTATGGCTACACCTTC
CAWDKKNYGYTF
>-|TRBJ1-5|-|TRBV27
TGTGCCAGCAGCCATGGGCAGGATCAGCCCCAGCATTTT
CASSHGQDQPQHF
>TRBD2|TRBJ2-1|-|TRBV6-4
TGTGCCAGCAGTGACCCTAGCGGGGGCCCGAAGCAGTTCTTC
CASSDPSGGPKQFF
>-|TRBJ1-1|-|TRBV18
TGTGCCAGCTCACCATCTATCTCCGGAGGGTCTGGTGAAGCTTTCTTT
CASSPSISGGSGEAFF
>-|TRBJ2-7|-|TRBV5-8
TGTGCCAGCAGCAGCACCGGGACATCGTTTGAGCAGTACTTC
CASSSTGTSFEQYF
>-|TRBJ2-7|-|TRBV30
TGTGCCTGGAGTATTACAGGAGGGTGGTACTTC
CAWSITGGWYF
>-|TRBJ2-2|few|TRBV4-1
TGCGCCAGCAGCCAAGGGGCAGGAGATAACACCGGGGAGCTGTTTTTT
CASSQGAGDNTGELFF
>-|TRBJ2-2|-|TRBV27
TGTGCCAGCAGTTTAAACACCGGGGAGCTGTTTTTT
CASSLNTGELFF
>-|TRBJ1-1|-|TRBV29-1
TGCAGCGCCCTAGGACAGCCGAACACTGAAGCTTTCTTT
CSALGQPNTEAFF